This T cell receptor (beta chain) came from a study of T cells in Graves' hyperthyroidism and ophthalmopathy. TCR beta CDR3 regions were amplified from RNA. In the first-round RT-PCR of the TCR CDR3, the HTBI primer set was used. Each CDR3 protein is one row after TCRdb ran MiXCR on the multiplex PCR reads. The table lists hundreds of thousands of distinct CDR3 sequences, approximately 17% of them singletons. Points on this clonotype: Its antigen is as yet unknown.

The study left out patients who had uncontrolled infection, other autoimmune disease, pregnancy or lactation. The study's findings and limits: In the blood, most expanded thyroid clonotypes above 0.001 appeared as well. The model's output predicted ophthalmopathy at a median of roughly 6.9 months prior to onset. Separating ophthalmopathy from stable hyperthyroidism was achieved by a 13 V-J model.

Sample: blood. The TCR originated in a woman aged 60-75 years with Graves' ophthalmopathy.

The DNA of the CDR3 is TGTGCCACCAGCAGAGATCCCAGGGTTCGGAATTCACCCCTCCACTTT. Translated: CATSRDPRVRNSPLHF. The V call is TRBV15, the J call TRBJ1-6; weak D call: TRBD1 (5 bases). The V end lost 0 bases, the J end lost 7 bases, and 13 bases lay between the germline ends. The CDR3 is made up of 16 amino acids. CDR1 and CDR2 from the germline V gene are LNHNV and YYDKDF (reference sequence).